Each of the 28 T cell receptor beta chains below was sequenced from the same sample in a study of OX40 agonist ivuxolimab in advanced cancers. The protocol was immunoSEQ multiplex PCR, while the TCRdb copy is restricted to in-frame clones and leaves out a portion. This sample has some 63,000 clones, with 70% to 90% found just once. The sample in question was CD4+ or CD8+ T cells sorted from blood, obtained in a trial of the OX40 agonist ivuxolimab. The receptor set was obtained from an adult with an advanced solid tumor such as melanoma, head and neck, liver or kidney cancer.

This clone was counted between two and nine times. The CDR3 here is CASSLNLETQYF. In DNA form, the CDR3 reads TGTGCCAGCAGCTTAAACCTGGAGACCCAGTACTTC. The gene calls are TRBV7-9 and TRBJ2-5; D gene uncertain. Per germline, CDR1 SEHNR and CDR2 FQNEAQ (reference sequence). The V end was cut by 2 bases, the J end by 5 bases, with 6 bases between. The CDR3 consists of 12 residues. The full variable domain, completed using reference TRBV7-9 and TRBJ2-5, is DTGVSQNPRHKITKRGQNVTFRCDPISEHNRLYWYRQTLGQGPEFLTYFQNEAQLEKSRLLSDRFSAERPKGSFSTLEIQRTEQGDSAMYLCASSLNLETQYFGPGTRLLVL.

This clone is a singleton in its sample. DNA of the CDR3: TGCGCCAGCAGCGGCAGAAAGAACACTGAAGCTTTCTTT. Translated: CASSGRKNTEAFF. The chain recombines TRBV5-1 with TRBJ1-1, with D hard to call. V was trimmed by 4 bases and J by 1 base, leaving 8 bases between them. Germline CDR1 SGHRS, CDR2 YFSETQ. The CDR3 covers 13 residues.

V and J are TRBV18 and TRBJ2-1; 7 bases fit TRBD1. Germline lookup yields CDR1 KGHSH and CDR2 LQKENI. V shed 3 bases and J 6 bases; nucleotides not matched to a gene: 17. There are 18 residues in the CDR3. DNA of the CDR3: TGTGCCAGCTCACCTTCAAATCCCGGGACAGCATTCGCCAATGAGCAGTTCTTC. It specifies CASSPSNPGTAFANEQFF.

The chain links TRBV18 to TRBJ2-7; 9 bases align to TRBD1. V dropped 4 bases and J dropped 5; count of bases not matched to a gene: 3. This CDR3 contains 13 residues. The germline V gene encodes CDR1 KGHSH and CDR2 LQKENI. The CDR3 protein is CASSRRTGDEQYF. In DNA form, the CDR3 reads TGTGCCAGCTCACGTCGGACAGGGGACGAGCAGTACTTC.

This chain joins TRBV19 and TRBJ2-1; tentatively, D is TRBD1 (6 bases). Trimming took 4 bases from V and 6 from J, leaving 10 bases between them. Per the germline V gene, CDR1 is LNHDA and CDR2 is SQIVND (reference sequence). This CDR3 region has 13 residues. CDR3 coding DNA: TGTGCCAGTAGTAGACAGGAGGTCAATGAGCAGTTCTTC. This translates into CASSRQEVNEQFF.

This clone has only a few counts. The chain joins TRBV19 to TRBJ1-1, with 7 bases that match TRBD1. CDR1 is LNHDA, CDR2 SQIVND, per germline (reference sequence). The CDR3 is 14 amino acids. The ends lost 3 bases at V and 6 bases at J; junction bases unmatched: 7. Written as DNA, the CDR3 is TGTGCCAGTAGTATCTTCCCTGGACAGGCTGAAGCTTTCTTT. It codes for CASSIFPGQAEAFF.

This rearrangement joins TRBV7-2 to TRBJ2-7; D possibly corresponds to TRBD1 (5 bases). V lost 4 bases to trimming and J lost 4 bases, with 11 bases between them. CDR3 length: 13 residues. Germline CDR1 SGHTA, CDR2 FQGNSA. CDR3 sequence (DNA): TGTGCCAGCAGCTCCCTAAAGGGGTACGAGCAGTACTTC. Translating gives CASSSLKGYEQYF.

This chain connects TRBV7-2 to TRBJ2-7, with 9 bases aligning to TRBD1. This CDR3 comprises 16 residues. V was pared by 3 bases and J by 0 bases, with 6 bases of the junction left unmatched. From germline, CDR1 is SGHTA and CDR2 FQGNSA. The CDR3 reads CASSLPPGQGSYEQYF. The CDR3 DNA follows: TGTGCCAGCAGCTTGCCCCCGGGACAGGGCTCCTACGAGCAGTACTTC. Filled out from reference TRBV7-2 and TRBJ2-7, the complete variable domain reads GAGVSQSPSNKVTEKGKDVELRCDPISGHTALYWYRQSLGQGLEFLIYFQGNSAPDKSGLPSDRFSAERTGGSVSTLTIQRTQQEDSAVYLCASSLPPGQGSYEQYFGPGTRLTVT.

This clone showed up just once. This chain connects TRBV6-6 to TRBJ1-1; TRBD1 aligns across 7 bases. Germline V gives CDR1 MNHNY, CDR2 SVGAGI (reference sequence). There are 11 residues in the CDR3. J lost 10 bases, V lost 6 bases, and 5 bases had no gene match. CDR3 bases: TGTGCCAGCAGCAGGGACAGAAGAGCTTTCTTT. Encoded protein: CASSRDRRAFF.

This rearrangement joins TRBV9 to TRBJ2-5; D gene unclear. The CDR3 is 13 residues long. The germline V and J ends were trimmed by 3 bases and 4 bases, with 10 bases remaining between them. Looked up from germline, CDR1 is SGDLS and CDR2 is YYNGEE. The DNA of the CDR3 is TGTGCCAGCAGCGGTCTAGTGGGAGAGACCCAGTACTTC. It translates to CASSGLVGETQYF.

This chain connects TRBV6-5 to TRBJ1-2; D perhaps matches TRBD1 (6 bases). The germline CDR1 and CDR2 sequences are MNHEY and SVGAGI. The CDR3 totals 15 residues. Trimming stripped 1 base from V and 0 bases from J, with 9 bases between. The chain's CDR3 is CASSYWGASNYGYTF. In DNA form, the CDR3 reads TGTGCCAGCAGTTACTGGGGGGCCTCTAACTATGGCTACACCTTC.

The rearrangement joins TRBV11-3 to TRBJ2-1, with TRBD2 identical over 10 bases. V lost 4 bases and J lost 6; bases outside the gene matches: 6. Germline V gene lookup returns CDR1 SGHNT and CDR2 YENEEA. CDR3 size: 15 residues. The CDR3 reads CASSSGTSVLNEQFF. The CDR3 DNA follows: TGTGCCAGCAGCTCCGGGACTAGCGTCCTCAATGAGCAGTTCTTC.

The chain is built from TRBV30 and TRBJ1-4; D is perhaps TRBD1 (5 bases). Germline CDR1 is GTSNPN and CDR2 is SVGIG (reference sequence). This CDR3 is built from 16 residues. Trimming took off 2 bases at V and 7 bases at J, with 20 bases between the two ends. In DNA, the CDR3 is TGTGCCTGGAGTCCAGGGCGGGTAGGCTTACCTGAAAAACTGTTTTTT. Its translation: CAWSPGRVGLPEKLFF.

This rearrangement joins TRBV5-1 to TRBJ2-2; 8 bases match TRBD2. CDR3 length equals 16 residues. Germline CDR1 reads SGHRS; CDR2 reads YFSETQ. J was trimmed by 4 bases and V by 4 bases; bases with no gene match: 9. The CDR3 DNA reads TGCGCCAGCAGCCCTCAAGCGGGAGCGTCCACCGGGGAGCTGTTTTTT. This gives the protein CASSPQAGASTGELFF.

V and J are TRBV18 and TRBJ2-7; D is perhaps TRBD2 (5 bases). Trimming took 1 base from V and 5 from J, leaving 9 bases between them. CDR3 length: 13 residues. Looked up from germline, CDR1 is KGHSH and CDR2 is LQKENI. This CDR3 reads CASSPQDGNEQYF. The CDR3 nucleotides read TGTGCCAGCTCACCACAGGACGGGAACGAGCAGTACTTC.

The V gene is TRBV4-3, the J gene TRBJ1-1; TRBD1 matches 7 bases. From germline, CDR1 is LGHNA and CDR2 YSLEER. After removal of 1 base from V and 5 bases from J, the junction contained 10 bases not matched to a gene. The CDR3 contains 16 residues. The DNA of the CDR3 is TGCGCCAGCAGCCAAGGGCCAGGACAGGCTCGGACTGAAGCTTTCTTT. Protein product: CASSQGPGQARTEAFF.

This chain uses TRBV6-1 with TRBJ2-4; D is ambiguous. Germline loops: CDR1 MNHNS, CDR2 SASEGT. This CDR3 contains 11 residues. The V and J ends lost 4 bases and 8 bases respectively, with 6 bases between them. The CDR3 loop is CASSGLDIQYF. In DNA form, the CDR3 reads TGTGCCAGCAGTGGGTTGGACATTCAGTACTTC.

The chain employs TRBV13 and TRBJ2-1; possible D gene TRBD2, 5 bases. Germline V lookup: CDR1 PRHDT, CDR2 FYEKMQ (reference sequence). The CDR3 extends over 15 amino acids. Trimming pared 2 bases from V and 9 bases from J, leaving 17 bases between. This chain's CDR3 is CASSLYEGLRFEQFF. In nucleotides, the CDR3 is TGTGCCAGCAGCTTATACGAGGGATTAAGGTTTGAGCAGTTCTTC.

In DNA form, the CDR3 reads TGTGCCAGCAGTCCCACAGGGGGGAAGAGAAACACCATATATTTT. Protein: CASSPTGGKRNTIYF. This chain uses TRBV28 with TRBJ1-3; TRBD1 agrees at 8 bases. From germline, CDR1 is MDHEN and CDR2 SYDVKM. The CDR3 loop spans 15 amino acids. The ends lost 5 bases at V and 5 bases at J; junction bases unmatched: 8.

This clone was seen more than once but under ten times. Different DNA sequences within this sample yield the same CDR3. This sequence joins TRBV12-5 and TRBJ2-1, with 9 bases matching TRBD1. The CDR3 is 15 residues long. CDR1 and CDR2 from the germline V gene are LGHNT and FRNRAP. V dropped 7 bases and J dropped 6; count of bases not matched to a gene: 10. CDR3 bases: TGTGCTAGTGCTTTAAAGTGGACAGGGGTCAATGAGCAGTTCTTC. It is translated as CASALKWTGVNEQFF.

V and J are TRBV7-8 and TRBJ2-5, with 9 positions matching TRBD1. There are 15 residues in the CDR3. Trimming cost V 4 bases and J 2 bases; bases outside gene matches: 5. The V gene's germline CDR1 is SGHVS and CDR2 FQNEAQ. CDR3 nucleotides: TGTGCCAGCAGCTGGCCGGGACAGGGTCAAGAGACCCAGTACTTC. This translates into CASSWPGQGQETQYF.

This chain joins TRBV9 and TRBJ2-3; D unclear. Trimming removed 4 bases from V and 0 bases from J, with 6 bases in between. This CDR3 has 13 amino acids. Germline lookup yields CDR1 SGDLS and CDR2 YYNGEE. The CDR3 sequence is CASSPPSTDTQYF. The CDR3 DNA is TGTGCCAGCAGCCCACCTAGCACAGATACGCAGTATTTT.

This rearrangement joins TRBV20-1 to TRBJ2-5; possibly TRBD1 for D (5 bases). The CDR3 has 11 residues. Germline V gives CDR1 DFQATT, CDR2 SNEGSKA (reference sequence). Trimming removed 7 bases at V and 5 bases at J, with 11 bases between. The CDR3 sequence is CSVRKGETQYF. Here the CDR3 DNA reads TGCAGTGTTAGGAAGGGGGAGACCCAGTACTTC.

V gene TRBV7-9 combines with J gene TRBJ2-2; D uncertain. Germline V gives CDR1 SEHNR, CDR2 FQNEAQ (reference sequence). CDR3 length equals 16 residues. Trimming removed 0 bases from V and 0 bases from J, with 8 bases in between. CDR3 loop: CASSLARSTNTGELFF. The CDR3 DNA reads TGTGCCAGCAGCTTAGCGCGTTCTACGAACACCGGGGAGCTGTTTTTT.

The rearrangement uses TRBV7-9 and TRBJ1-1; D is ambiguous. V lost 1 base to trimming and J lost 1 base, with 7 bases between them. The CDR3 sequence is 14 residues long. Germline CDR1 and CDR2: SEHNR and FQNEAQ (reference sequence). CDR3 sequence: CASSLVPPNTEAFF. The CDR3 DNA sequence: TGTGCCAGCAGCTTAGTCCCCCCGAACACTGAAGCTTTCTTT. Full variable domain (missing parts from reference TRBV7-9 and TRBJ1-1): DTGVSQNPRHKITKRGQNVTFRCDPISEHNRLYWYRQTLGQGPEFLTYFQNEAQLEKSRLLSDRFSAERPKGSFSTLEIQRTEQGDSAMYLCASSLVPPNTEAFFGQGTRLTVV.

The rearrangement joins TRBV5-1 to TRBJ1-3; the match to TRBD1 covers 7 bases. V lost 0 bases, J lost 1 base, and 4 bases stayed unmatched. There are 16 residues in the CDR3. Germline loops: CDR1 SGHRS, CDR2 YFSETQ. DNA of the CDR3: TGCGCCAGCAGCTTGGACAGGGGCCTATCTGGAAACACCATATATTTT. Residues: CASSLDRGLSGNTIYF.

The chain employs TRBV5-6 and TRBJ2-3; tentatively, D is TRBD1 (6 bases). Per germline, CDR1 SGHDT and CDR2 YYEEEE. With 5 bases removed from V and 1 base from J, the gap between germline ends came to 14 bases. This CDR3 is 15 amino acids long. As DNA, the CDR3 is TGTGCCAGCAGACCTCGGACAGCCCGCACAGATACGCAGTATTTT. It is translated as CASRPRTARTDTQYF.

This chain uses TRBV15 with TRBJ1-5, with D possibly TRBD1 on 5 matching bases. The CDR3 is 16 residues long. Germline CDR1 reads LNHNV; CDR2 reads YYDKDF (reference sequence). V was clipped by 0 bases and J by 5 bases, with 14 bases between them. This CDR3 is CATSRDLGVSYQPQHF. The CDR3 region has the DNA TGTGCCACCAGCAGAGATTTAGGGGTGAGTTATCAGCCCCAGCATTTT.